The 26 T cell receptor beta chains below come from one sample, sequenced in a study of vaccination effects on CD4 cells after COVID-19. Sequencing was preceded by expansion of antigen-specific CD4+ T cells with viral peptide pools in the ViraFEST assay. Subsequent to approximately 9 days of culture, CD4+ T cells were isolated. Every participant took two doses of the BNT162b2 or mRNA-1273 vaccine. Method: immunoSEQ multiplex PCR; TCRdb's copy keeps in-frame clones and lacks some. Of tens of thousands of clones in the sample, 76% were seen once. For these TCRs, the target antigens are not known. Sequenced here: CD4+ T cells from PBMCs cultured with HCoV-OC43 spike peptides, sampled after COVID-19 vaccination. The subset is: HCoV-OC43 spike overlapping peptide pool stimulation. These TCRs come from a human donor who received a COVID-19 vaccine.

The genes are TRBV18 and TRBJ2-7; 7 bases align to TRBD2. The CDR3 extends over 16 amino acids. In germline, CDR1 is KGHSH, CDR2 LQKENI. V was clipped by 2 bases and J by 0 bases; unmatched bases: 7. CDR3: CASSPDRLAASYEQYV. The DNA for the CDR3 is TGTGCCAGCTCACCAGACAGACTAGCAGCCTCCTACGAGCAGTACGTC.

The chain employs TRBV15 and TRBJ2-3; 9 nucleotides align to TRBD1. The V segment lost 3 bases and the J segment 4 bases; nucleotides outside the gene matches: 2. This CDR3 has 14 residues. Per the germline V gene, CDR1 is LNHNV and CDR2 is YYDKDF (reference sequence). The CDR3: CATSRDRGADTQYF. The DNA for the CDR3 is TGTGCCACCAGCAGGGACAGGGGCGCAGATACGCAGTATTTT.

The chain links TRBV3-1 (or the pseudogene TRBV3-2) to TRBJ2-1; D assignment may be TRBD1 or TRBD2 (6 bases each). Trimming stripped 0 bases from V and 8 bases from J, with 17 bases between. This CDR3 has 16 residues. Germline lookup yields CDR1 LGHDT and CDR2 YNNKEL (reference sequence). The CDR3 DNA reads TGTGCCAGCAGCCAAGAGTCGGGGGCCTCACTGGATGAGCAGTTCTTC. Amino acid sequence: CASSQESGASLDEQFF.

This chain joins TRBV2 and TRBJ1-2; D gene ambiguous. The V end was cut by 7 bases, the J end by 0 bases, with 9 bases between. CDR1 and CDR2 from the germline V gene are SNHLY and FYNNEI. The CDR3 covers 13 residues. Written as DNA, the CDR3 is TGTGCCAGCAAGTGGAACACTAACTATGGCTACACCTTC. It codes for CASKWNTNYGYTF. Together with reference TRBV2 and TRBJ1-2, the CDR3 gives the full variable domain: EPEVTQTPSHQVTQMGQEVILRCVPISNHLYFYWYRQILGQKVEFLVSFYNNEISEKSEIFDDQFSVERPDGSNFTLKIRSTKLEDSAMYFCASKWNTNYGYTFGSGTRLTVV.

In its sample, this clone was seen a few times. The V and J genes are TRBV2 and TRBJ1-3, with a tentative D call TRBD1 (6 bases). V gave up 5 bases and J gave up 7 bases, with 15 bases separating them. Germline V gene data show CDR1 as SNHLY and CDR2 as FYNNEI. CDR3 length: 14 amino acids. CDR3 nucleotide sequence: TGTGCCAGCAGTAGGGACACCGGCGGGAACACCATATATTTT. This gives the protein CASSRDTGGNTIYF.

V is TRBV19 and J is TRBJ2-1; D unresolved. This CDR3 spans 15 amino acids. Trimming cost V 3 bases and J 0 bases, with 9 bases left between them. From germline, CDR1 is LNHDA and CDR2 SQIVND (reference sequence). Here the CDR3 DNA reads TGTGCCAGTAGTATTTACATTACCTCCTACAATGAGCAGTTCTTC. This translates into CASSIYITSYNEQFF.

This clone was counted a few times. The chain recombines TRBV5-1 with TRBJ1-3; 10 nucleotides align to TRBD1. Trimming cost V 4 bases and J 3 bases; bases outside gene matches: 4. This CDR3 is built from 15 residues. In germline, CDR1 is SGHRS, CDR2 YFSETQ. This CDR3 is CASSGGTGVGNTIYF. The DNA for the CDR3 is TGCGCCAGCAGCGGTGGGACAGGGGTTGGAAACACCATATATTTT.

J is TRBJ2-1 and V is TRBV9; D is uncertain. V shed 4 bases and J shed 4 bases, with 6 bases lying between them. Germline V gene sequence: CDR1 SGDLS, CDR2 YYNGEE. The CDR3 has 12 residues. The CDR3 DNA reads TGTGCCAGCAGCCAGCTATACAATGAGCAGTTCTTC. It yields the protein CASSQLYNEQFF.

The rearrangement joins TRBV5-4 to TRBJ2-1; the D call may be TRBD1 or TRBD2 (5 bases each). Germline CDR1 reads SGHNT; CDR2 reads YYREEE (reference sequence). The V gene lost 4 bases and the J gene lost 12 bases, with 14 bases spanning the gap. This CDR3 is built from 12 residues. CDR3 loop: CASSLGTAGQFF. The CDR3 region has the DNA TGTGCCAGCAGCCTGGGGACCGCAGGGCAGTTCTTC.

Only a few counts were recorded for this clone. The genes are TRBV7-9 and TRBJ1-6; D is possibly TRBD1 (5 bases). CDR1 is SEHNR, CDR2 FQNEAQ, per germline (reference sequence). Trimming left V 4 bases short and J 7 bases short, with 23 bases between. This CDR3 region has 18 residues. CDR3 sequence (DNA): TGTGCCAGCAGCTCACCCGAAGGAGGGGCGGTTAAGAATTCACCCCTCCACTTT. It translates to CASSSPEGGAVKNSPLHF. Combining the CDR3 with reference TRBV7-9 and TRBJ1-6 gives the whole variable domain DTGVSQNPRHKITKRGQNVTFRCDPISEHNRLYWYRQTLGQGPEFLTYFQNEAQLEKSRLLSDRFSAERPKGSFSTLEIQRTEQGDSAMYLCASSSPEGGAVKNSPLHFGNGTRLTVT.

The CDR3 DNA reads as TGTGCCATCAGTAGTGATGGGCGCTCCTACGAGCAGTACGTC. This translates into CAISSDGRSYEQYV. This rearrangement joins TRBV10-3 to TRBJ2-7; no clear D gene. The CDR3 is 14 residues long. Trimming took 5 bases from V and 0 from J, leaving 11 bases between them. Germline CDR1 is ENHRY and CDR2 is SYGVKD.

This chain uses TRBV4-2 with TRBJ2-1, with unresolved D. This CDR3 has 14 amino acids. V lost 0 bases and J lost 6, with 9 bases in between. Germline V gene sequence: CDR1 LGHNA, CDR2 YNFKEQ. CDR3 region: CASSQDPSSNEQFF. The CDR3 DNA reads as TGTGCCAGCAGCCAAGATCCCAGTAGCAATGAGCAGTTCTTC.

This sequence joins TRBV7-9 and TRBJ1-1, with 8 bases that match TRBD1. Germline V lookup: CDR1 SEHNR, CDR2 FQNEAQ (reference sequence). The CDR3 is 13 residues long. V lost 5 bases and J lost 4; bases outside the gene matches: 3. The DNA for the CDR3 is TGTGCCAGCAGCGTTACAGGGGGCACTGAAGCTTTCTTT. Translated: CASSVTGGTEAFF.

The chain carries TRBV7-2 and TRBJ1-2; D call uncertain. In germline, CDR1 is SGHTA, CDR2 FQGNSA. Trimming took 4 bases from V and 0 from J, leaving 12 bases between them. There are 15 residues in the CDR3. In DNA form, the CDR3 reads TGTGCCAGCAGCTCGTCTGTCGGCCCTAACTATGGCTACACCTTC. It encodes CASSSSVGPNYGYTF. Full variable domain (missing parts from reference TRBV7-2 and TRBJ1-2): GAGVSQSPSNKVTEKGKDVELRCDPISGHTALYWYRQSLGQGLEFLIYFQGNSAPDKSGLPSDRFSAERTGGSVSTLTIQRTQQEDSAVYLCASSSSVGPNYGYTFGSGTRLTVV.

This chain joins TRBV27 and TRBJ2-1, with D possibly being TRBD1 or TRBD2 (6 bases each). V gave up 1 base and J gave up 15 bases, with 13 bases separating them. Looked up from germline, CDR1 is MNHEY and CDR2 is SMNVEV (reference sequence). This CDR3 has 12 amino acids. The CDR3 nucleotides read TGTGCCAGCAGTTTATTAGGGGGACTTATGTTCTTC. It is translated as CASSLLGGLMFF.

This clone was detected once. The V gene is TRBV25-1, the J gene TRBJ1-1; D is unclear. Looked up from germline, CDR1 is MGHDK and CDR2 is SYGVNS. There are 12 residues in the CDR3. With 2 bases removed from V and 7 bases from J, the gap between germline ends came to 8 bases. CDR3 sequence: CASSESVGEAFF. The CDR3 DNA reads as TGTGCCAGCAGTGAAAGTGTGGGTGAAGCTTTCTTT. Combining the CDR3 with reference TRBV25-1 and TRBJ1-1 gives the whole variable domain EADIYQTPRYLVIGTGKKITLECSQTMGHDKMYWYQQDPGMELHLIHYSYGVNSTEKGDLSSESTVSRIRTEHFPLTLESARPSHTSQYLCASSESVGEAFFGQGTRLTVV.

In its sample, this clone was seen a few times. CDR3 sequence: CAISEPRDGMNTEAFF. CDR3 bases: TGTGCCATCAGTGAGCCGAGGGACGGTATGAACACTGAAGCTTTCTTT. V and J are TRBV10-3 and TRBJ1-1, with a possible D match to TRBD1 (5 bases). Germline V lookup: CDR1 ENHRY, CDR2 SYGVKD. There are 16 residues in the CDR3. V lost 2 bases to trimming and J lost 0 bases, with 13 bases between them.

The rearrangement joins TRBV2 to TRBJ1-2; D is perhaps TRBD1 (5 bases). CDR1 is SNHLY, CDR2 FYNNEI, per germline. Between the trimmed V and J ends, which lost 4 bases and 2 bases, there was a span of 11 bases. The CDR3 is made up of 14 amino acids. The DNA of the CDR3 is TGTGCCAGCAGTGTGTTGGCAGGGAACTATGGCTACACCTTC. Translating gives CASSVLAGNYGYTF.

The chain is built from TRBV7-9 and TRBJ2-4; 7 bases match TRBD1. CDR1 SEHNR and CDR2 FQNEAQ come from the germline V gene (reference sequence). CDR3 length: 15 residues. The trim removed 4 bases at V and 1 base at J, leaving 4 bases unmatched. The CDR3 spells CASSSPDRAKNIQYF. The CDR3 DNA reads TGTGCCAGCAGCTCGCCGGACAGGGCCAAAAACATTCAGTACTTC.

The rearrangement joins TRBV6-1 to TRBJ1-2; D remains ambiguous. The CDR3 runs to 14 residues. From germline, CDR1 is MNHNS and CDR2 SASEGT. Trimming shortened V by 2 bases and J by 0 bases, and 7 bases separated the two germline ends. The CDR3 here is CASSESGANYGYTF. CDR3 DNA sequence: TGTGCCAGCAGTGAATCAGGAGCTAACTATGGCTACACCTTC.

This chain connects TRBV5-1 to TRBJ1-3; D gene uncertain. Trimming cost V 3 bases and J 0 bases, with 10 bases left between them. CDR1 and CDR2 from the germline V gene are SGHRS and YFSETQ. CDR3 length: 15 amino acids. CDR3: CASSSDIFSGNTIYF. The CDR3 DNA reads TGCGCCAGCAGCTCTGACATCTTCTCTGGAAACACCATATATTTT.

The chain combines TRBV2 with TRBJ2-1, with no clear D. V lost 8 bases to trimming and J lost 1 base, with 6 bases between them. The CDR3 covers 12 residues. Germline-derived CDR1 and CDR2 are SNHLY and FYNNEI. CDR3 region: CASSVSYNEQFF. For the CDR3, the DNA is TGTGCCAGCTCTGTATCCTACAATGAGCAGTTCTTC.

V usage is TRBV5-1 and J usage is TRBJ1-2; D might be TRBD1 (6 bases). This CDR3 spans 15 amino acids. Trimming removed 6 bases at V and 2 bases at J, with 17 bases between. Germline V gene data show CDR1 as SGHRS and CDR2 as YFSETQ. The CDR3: CASTPVDSRNYGYTF. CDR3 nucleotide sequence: TGCGCCAGCACCCCCGTGGACAGTAGGAACTATGGCTACACCTTC.

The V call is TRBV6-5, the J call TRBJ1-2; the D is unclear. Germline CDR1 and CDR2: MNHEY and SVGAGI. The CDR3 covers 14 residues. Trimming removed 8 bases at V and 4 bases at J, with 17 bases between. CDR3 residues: CASGEGAMTYGYTF. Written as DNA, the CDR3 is TGTGCCAGCGGCGAGGGCGCCATGACCTATGGCTACACCTTC.

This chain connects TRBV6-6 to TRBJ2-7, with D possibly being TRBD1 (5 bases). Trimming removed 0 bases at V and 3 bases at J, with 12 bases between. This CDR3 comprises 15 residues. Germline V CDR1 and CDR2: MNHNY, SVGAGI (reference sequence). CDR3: CASSYSQGSLYEQYV. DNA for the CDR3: TGTGCCAGCAGTTACTCGCAGGGCTCCCTCTACGAGCAGTACGTC.

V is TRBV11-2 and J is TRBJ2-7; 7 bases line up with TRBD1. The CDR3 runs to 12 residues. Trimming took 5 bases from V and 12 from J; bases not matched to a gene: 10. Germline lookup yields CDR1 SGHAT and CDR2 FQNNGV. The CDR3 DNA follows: TGTGCCAGCAGCCAACAGGGGCCTCGCAGGTACGTC. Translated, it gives CASSQQGPRRYV.